Listed here are 18 T cell receptor beta chains from one sample, sequenced in a study of blood T cell repertoires in COVID-19 (dated by TCRdb to about 2020). The protocol used for the library was the immunoSEQ multiplex PCR assay. Not all clones reach the TCRdb copy of this immuneACCESS table, which keeps in-frame sequences only. Checked studies attribute under half of the gap to unresolved V genes and leave the rest unexplained. The sample includes about 80,000 clones, with approximately 90% observed a single time. Of the sample, less than 9% is held by the ten largest clones. Material for sequencing was peripheral blood. The receptors were gathered from a woman of 80 years or more with acute or convalescent COVID-19.

This chain joins TRBV6-5 and TRBJ2-5, with D hard to call. V lost 5 bases to trimming and J lost 7 bases, with 17 bases between them. The CDR3 is 14 residues long. Germline V gene data show CDR1 as MNHEY and CDR2 as SVGAGI. The CDR3, as DNA: TGTGCCAGCAGTAGTGGCCCTTTTCCTGGGACCCAGTACTTC. Its protein product is CASSSGPFPGTQYF.

The chain couples TRBV18 to TRBJ1-2, with 12 bases that match TRBD1. Germline trimming cut 3 bases from V and 4 bases from J; bases unmatched to any gene: 3. The length of the CDR3 is 15 residues. Per germline, CDR1 KGHSH and CDR2 LQKENI. The CDR3 protein is CASSPGQGAVYGYTF. CDR3 DNA sequence: TGTGCCAGCTCACCGGGACAGGGGGCCGTCTATGGCTACACCTTC.

The chain joins TRBV28 to TRBJ2-1; D might be TRBD1 (5 bases). Germline V lookup: CDR1 MDHEN, CDR2 SYDVKM. The CDR3 is 15 amino acids. Trimming left V 3 bases short and J 12 bases short, with 21 bases between. CDR3 sequence reads: CASSFQPRQGSVQFF. For the CDR3, the DNA is TGTGCCAGCAGTTTTCAGCCCCGCCAGGGCAGTGTGCAGTTCTTC.

This clone has just one count. The chain is built from TRBV20-1 and TRBJ2-3; D is possibly TRBD1 (5 bases). Trimming cost V 3 bases and J 4 bases, with 17 bases left between them. CDR3 length equals 15 residues. Germline-derived CDR1 and CDR2 are DFQATT and SNEGSKA (reference sequence). The CDR3 sequence: CSASIRVAVSDTQYF. CDR3 in DNA: TGCAGTGCTAGTATCAGGGTGGCGGTATCAGATACGCAGTATTTT.

V is TRBV19 and J is TRBJ1-6, with D maybe TRBD1 (5 bases). V was pared by 3 bases and J by 7 bases, with 10 bases between. Germline CDR1 is LNHDA and CDR2 is SQIVND (reference sequence). The CDR3 is 14 amino acids. The CDR3: CASSIARVNSPLHF. Here the CDR3 DNA reads TGTGCCAGTAGTATCGCCAGGGTAAATTCACCCCTCCACTTT. Complete variable domain (other parts from reference TRBV19 and TRBJ1-6): DGGITQSPKYLFRKEGQNVTLSCEQNLNHDAMYWYRQDPGQGLRLIYYSQIVNDFQKGDIAEGYSVSREKKESFPLTVTSAQKNPTAFYLCASSIARVNSPLHFGNGTRLTVT.

The chain combines TRBV6-4 with TRBJ2-7; tentatively, D is TRBD1 (5 bases). The CDR3 is made up of 14 amino acids. The V end lost 5 bases, the J end lost 6 bases, and 17 bases lay between the germline ends. Germline values: CDR1 MRHNA, CDR2 SNTAGT. CDR3 coding DNA: TGTGCCAGCAGTCGCGAATTTGGAACAGGCGAGCAGTACTTC. The encoded protein is CASSREFGTGEQYF.

The CDR3 region is CASSDSEQGSYNEQFF. The CDR3 DNA reads as TGTGCCAGCAGTGACTCCGAGCAGGGCTCCTACAATGAGCAGTTCTTC. The chain joins TRBV6-4 to TRBJ2-1; tentative D call: TRBD1 (5 bases). CDR1 MRHNA and CDR2 SNTAGT come from the germline V gene. The CDR3 consists of 16 residues. The V and J ends lost 0 bases and 0 bases respectively, with 9 bases between them.

The genes are TRBV7-8 and TRBJ2-3; 8 nucleotides line up with TRBD2. The germline gives CDR1 SGHVS, CDR2 FQNEAQ. Trimming at V came to 4 bases and at J to 0 bases, leaving 6 bases not matched to a gene. This CDR3 contains 16 residues. The CDR3 DNA sequence: TGTGCCAGCAGCTCAATAGCGGGGACTAGCACAGATACGCAGTATTTT. Protein sequence: CASSSIAGTSTDTQYF.

The chain combines TRBV5-1 with TRBJ1-3; D call uncertain. Trimming cost V 3 bases and J 4 bases, with 14 bases left between them. The CDR3 is 15 residues long. CDR1 is SGHRS and CDR2 is YFSETQ in the germline V gene. Here the CDR3 reads CASSSSGVPGNTIYF. The CDR3 region has the DNA TGCGCCAGCAGCTCCAGCGGTGTGCCGGGAAACACCATATATTTT.

The chain combines TRBV10-3 with TRBJ2-3, with TRBD1 identical over 12 bases. CDR3 length: 14 residues. V gave up 7 bases and J gave up 4 bases; unmatched junction bases: 3. CDR1 is ENHRY and CDR2 is SYGVKD in the germline V gene. CDR3 sequence (DNA): TGTGCCATCACCGGGACAGGGGGCTCAGATACGCAGTATTTT. This gives the protein CAITGTGGSDTQYF.

This sequence joins TRBV4-2 and TRBJ1-1; 8 bases map to TRBD1. CDR1 and CDR2 from the germline V gene are LGHNA and YNFKEQ. The CDR3 contains 13 residues. The V segment lost 4 bases and the J segment 12 bases; nucleotides outside the gene matches: 10. CDR3 DNA: TGTGCCAGCAGCCTAGACAGGGGACGAGTGACTTTCTTT. It translates to CASSLDRGRVTFF.

This rearrangement joins TRBV5-1 to TRBJ2-3; 7 nucleotides match TRBD2. The CDR3 is 16 residues long. Germline assignment: CDR1 SGHRS and CDR2 YFSETQ. The V segment lost 4 bases and the J segment 1 base; nucleotides outside the gene matches: 9. CDR3 sequence reads: CASSTGPRGGTDTQYF. The CDR3 DNA is TGCGCCAGCAGCACCGGGCCTCGGGGGGGCACAGATACGCAGTATTTT.

V usage is TRBV13 and J usage is TRBJ1-5; no clear D gene. Germline V gene lookup returns CDR1 PRHDT and CDR2 FYEKMQ (reference sequence). Trimming cost V 1 base and J 0 bases, with 4 bases left between them. The CDR3 consists of 14 residues. DNA of the CDR3: TGTGCCAGCAGCTTAGCGTATAGCAATCAGCCCCAGCATTTT. Translating gives CASSLAYSNQPQHF. The variable domain in full, with the rest retrieved from reference TRBV13 and TRBJ1-5, is AAGVIQSPRHLIKEKRETATLKCYPIPRHDTVYWYQQGPGQDPQFLISFYEKMQSDKGSIPDRFSAQQFSDYHSELNMSSLELGDSALYFCASSLAYSNQPQHFGDGTRLSIL.

The chain couples TRBV11-3 to TRBJ1-1; D is unresolved. The V gene lost 4 bases and the J gene lost 1 base, with 10 bases spanning the gap. The CDR3 has 14 amino acids. The germline gives CDR1 SGHNT, CDR2 YENEEA. The CDR3 loop is CASSSARGNTEAFF. CDR3 DNA sequence: TGTGCCAGCAGCTCGGCACGGGGGAACACTGAAGCTTTCTTT. Looking up the rest from reference TRBV11-3 and TRBJ1-1 gives the full variable domain: EAGVVQSPRYKIIEKKQPVAFWCNPISGHNTLYWYLQNLGQGPELLIRYENEEAVDDSQLPKDRFSAERLKGVDSTLKIQPAELGDSAVYLCASSSARGNTEAFFGQGTRLTVV.

The chain is built from TRBV18 and TRBJ1-5; no clear D gene. From germline, CDR1 is KGHSH and CDR2 LQKENI. Trimming shortened V by 2 bases and J by 3 bases, and 11 bases separated the two germline ends. The CDR3 consists of 15 residues. The CDR3 sequence: CASSPEAGLNQPQHF. In nucleotides, the CDR3 is TGTGCCAGCTCACCAGAGGCAGGACTCAATCAGCCCCAGCATTTT.

DNA of the CDR3: TGTGCCAGCAGTTACGGGGGACTAGCGGGGTTGGTTGAGCAGTTCTTC. Protein: CASSYGGLAGLVEQFF. The gene calls are TRBV6-5 and TRBJ2-1, with 13 bases fitting TRBD2. The CDR3 totals 16 residues. From germline, CDR1 is MNHEY and CDR2 SVGAGI. After removal of 2 bases from V and 9 bases from J, the junction contained 7 bases not matched to a gene.

CDR3 nucleotide sequence: TGTGCCAGCAGCTTAGCGGGGAGTCCGTTCTTC. Amino acids: CASSLAGSPFF. This rearrangement joins TRBV7-2 to TRBJ2-1; tentative D call: TRBD2 (5 bases). The CDR3 spans 11 residues. Germline V CDR1 and CDR2: SGHTA, FQGNSA. V gave up 0 bases and J gave up 15 bases, with 9 bases separating them.

This chain connects TRBV18 to TRBJ1-1, with a possible D match to TRBD1 (5 bases). This CDR3 is built from 14 residues. The V end was cut by 3 bases, the J end by 5 bases, with 13 bases between. In germline, CDR1 is KGHSH, CDR2 LQKENI. CDR3 in amino acids: CASSPPRGETEAFF. The DNA of the CDR3 is TGTGCCAGCTCACCCCCCCGGGGGGAGACTGAAGCTTTCTTT.